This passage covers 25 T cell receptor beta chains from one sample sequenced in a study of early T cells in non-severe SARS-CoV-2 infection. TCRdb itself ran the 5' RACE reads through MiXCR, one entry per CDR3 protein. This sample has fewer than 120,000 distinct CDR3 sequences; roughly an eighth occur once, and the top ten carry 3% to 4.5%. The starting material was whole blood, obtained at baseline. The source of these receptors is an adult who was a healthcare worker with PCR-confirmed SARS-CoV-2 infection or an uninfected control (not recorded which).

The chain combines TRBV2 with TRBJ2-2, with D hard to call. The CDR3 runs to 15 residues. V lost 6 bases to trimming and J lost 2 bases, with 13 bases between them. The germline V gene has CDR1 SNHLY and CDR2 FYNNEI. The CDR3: CASSLDQINTGELFF. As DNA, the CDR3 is TGTGCCAGCAGCTTAGACCAAATAAACACCGGGGAGCTGTTTTTT.

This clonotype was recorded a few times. The CDR3 here is CASSLTGSKNIQYF. CDR3 DNA sequence: TGTGCCAGCAGCCTGACAGGGTCGAAAAACATTCAGTACTTC. This chain connects TRBV3-1 to TRBJ2-4; 7 bases map to TRBD1. Germline V gene data show CDR1 as LGHDT and CDR2 as YNNKEL (reference sequence). The CDR3 has 14 residues. The V gene end was trimmed by 4 bases and the J gene end by 4 bases; junction bases not matched to a gene: 4.

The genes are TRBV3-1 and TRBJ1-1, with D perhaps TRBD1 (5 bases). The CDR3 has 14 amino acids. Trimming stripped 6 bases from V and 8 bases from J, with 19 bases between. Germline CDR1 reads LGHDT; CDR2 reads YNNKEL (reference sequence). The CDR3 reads CASSGITGGSEAFF. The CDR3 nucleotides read TGTGCCAGCAGTGGCATAACCGGGGGTAGCGAAGCTTTCTTT. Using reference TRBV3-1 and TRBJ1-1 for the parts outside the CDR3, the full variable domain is DTAVSQTPKYLVTQMGNDKSIKCEQNLGHDTMYWYKQDSKKFLKIMFSYNNKELIINETVPNRFSPKSPDKAHLNLHINSLELGDSAVYFCASSGITGGSEAFFGQGTRLTVV.

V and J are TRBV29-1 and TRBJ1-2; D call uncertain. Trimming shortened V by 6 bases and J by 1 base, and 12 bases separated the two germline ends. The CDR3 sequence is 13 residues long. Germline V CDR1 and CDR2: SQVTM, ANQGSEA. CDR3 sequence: CSVEDGHNYGYTF. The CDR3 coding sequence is TGCAGCGTGGAGGATGGGCATAACTATGGCTACACCTTC.

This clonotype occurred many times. The CDR3 protein is CASTRTGTYEQYF. The DNA of the CDR3 is TGCGCCAGCACGAGGACAGGGACTTACGAGCAGTACTTC. The V call is TRBV10-1, the J call TRBJ2-7; 8 nucleotides align to TRBD1. Germline CDR1 is WNHNN and CDR2 is SYGVQD (reference sequence). This CDR3 region has 13 residues. V shed 7 bases and J 4 bases; nucleotides not matched to a gene: 6.

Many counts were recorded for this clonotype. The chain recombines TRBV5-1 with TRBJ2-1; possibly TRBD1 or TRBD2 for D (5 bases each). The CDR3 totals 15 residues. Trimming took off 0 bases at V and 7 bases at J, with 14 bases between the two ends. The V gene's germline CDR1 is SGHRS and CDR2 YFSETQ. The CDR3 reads CASSLGSPGANEQFF. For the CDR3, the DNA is TGCGCCAGCAGCTTGGGGTCCCCCGGGGCGAATGAGCAGTTCTTC.

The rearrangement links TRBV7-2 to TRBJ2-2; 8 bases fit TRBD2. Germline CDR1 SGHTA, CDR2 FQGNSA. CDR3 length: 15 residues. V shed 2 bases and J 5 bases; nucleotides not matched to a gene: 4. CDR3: CASSLTSGGTGELFF. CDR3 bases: TGTGCCAGCAGCTTAACGAGCGGGGGTACCGGGGAGCTGTTTTTT.

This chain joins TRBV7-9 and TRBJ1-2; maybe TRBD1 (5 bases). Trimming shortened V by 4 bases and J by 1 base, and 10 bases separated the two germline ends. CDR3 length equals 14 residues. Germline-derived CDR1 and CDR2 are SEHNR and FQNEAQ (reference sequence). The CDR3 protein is CASSSGTDNYGYTF. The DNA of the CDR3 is TGTGCCAGCAGCTCCGGGACCGATAACTATGGCTACACCTTC.

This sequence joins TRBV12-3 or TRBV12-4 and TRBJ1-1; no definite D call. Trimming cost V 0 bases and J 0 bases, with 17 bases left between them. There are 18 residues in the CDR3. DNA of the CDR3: TGTGCCAGCAGTTTAGCTCTCGGGGTTTCAACAATGAACACTGAAGCTTTCTTT. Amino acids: CASSLALGVSTMNTEAFF.

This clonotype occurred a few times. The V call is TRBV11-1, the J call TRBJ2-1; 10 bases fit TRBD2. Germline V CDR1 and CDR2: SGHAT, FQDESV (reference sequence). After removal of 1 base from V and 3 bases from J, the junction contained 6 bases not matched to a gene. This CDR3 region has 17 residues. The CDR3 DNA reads TGTGCCAGCAGCTTAGGAAGCGGGGGGGCCTACTACAATGAGCAGTTCTTC. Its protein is CASSLGSGGAYYNEQFF.

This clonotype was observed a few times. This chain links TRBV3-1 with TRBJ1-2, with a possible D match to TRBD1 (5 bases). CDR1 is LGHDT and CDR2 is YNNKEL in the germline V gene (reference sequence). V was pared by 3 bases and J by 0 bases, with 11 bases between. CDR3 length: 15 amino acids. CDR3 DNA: TGTGCCAGCAGCCAGTCCGGGGCACCTAACTATGGCTACACCTTC. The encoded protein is CASSQSGAPNYGYTF.

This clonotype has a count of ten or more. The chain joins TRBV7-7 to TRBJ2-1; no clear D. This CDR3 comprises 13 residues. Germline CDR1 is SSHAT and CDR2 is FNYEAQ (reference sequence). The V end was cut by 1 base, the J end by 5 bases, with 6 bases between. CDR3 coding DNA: TGTGCCAGCAGCTTAGGGCAGAACAATGAGCAGTTCTTC. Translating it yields CASSLGQNNEQFF.

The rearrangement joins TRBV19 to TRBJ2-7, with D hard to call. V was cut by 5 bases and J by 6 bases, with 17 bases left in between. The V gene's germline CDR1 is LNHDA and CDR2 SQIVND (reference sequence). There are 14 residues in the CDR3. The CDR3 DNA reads TGTGCCAGTAGTTTGTGGGCGTCTCACGGCGAGCAGTACTTC. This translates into CASSLWASHGEQYF. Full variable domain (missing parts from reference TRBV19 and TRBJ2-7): DGGITQSPKYLFRKEGQNVTLSCEQNLNHDAMYWYRQDPGQGLRLIYYSQIVNDFQKGDIAEGYSVSREKKESFPLTVTSAQKNPTAFYLCASSLWASHGEQYFGPGTRLTVT.

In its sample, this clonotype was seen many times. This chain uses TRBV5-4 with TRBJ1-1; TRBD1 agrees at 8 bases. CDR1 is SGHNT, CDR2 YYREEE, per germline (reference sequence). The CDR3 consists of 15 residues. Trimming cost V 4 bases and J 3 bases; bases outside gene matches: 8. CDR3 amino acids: CASSPRTGMDTEAFF. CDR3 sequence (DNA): TGTGCCAGCAGCCCGAGGACAGGGATGGACACTGAAGCTTTCTTT.

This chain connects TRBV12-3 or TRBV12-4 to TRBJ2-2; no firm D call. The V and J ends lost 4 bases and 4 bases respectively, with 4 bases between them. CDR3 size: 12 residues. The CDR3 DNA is TGTGCCAGCAGTTCCCGCACCGGGGAGCTGTTTTTT. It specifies CASSSRTGELFF.

Written as DNA, the CDR3 is TGTGCCAGCAGCCGGAGCGGGGGGCCATACAATGAGCAGTTCTTC. Its translation: CASSRSGGPYNEQFF. V is TRBV9 and J is TRBJ2-1, with TRBD2 identical over 9 bases. The ends lost 4 bases at V and 4 bases at J; junction bases unmatched: 6. Per the germline V gene, CDR1 is SGDLS and CDR2 is YYNGEE. The CDR3 is made up of 15 amino acids. Combining the CDR3 with reference TRBV9 and TRBJ2-1 gives the whole variable domain DSGVTQTPKHLITATGQRVTLRCSPRSGDLSVYWYQQSLDQGLQFLIQYYNGEERAKGNILERFSAQQFPDLHSELNLSSLELGDSALYFCASSRSGGPYNEQFFGPGTRLTVL.

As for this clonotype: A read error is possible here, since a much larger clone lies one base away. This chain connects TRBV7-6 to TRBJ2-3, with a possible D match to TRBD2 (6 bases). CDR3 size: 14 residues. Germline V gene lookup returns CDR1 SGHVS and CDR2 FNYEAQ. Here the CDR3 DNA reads TGTGTCAGCAGCTTATTCGGAGGGGCGGATACGCAGTATTTT. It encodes CVSSLFGGADTQYF.

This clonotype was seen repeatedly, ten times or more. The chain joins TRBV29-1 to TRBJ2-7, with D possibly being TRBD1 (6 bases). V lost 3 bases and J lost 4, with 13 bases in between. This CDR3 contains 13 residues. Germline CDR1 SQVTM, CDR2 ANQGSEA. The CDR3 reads CSVEGDIKYEQYF. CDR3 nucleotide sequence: TGCAGCGTTGAGGGGGACATCAAGTACGAGCAGTACTTC.

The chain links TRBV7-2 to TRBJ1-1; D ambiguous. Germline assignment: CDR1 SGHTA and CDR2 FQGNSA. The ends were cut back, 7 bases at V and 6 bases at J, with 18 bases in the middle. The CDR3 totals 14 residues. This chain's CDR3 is CASNSAGDKAEAFF. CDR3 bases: TGTGCCAGCAACAGCGCGGGAGATAAAGCTGAAGCTTTCTTT.

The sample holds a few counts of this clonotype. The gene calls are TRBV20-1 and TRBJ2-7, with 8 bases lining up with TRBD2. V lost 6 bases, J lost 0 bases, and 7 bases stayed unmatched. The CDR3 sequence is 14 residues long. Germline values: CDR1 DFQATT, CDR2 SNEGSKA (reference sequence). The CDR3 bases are TGCAGTGCCAGCAGCGGGAGAAGCTCCTACGAGCAGTACTTC. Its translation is CSASSGRSSYEQYF.

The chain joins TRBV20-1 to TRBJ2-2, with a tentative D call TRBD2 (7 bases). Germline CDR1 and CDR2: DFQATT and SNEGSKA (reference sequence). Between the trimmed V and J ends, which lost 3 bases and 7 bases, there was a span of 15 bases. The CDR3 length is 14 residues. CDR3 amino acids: CSARGGGPHGELFF. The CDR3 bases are TGCAGTGCTAGGGGAGGGGGGCCTCACGGGGAGCTGTTTTTT.

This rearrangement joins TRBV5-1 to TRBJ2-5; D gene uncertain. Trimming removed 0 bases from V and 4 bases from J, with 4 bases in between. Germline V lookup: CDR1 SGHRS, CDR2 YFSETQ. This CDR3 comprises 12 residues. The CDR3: CASSLVLETQYF. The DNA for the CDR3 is TGCGCCAGCAGCTTGGTCTTAGAGACCCAGTACTTC.

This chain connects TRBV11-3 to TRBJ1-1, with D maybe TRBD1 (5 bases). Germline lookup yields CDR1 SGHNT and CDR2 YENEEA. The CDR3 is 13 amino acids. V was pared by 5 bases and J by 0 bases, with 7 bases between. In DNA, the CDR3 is TGTGCCAGCAGCAAGGGGCTGAACACTGAAGCTTTCTTT. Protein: CASSKGLNTEAFF.

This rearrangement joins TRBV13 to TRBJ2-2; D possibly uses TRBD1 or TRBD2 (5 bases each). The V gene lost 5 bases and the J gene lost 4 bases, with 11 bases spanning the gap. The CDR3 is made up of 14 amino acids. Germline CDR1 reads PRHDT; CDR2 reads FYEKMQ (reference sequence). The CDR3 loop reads CASSRDGSTGELFF. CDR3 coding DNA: TGTGCCAGCAGCCGGGACGGATCCACCGGGGAGCTGTTTTTT. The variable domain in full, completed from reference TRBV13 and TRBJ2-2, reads AAGVIQSPRHLIKEKRETATLKCYPIPRHDTVYWYQQGPGQDPQFLISFYEKMQSDKGSIPDRFSAQQFSDYHSELNMSSLELGDSALYFCASSRDGSTGELFFGEGSRLTVL.

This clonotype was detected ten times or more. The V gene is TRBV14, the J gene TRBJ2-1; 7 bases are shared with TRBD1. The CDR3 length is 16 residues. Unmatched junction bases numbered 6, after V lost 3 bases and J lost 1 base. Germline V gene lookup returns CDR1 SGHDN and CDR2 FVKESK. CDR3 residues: CASSHRQGWSYNEQFF. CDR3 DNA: TGTGCCAGCAGCCACCGACAGGGTTGGTCCTACAATGAGCAGTTCTTC.